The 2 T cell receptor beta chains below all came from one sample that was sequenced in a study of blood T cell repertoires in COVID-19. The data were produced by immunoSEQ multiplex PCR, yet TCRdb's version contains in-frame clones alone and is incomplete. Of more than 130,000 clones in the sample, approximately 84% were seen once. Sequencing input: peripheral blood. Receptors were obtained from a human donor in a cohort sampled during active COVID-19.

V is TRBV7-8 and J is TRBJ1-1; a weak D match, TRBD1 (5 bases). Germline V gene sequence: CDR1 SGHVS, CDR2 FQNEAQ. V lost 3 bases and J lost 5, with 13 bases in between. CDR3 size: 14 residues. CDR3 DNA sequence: TGTGCCAGCAGCTTCACAGGTGCAAATACTGAAGCTTTCTTT. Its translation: CASSFTGANTEAFF.

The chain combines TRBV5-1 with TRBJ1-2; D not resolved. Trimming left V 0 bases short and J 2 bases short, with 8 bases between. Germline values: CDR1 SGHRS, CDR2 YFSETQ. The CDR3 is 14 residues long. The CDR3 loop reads CASSLDSINYGYTF. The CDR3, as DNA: TGCGCCAGCAGCTTGGACAGCATAAACTATGGCTACACCTTC.